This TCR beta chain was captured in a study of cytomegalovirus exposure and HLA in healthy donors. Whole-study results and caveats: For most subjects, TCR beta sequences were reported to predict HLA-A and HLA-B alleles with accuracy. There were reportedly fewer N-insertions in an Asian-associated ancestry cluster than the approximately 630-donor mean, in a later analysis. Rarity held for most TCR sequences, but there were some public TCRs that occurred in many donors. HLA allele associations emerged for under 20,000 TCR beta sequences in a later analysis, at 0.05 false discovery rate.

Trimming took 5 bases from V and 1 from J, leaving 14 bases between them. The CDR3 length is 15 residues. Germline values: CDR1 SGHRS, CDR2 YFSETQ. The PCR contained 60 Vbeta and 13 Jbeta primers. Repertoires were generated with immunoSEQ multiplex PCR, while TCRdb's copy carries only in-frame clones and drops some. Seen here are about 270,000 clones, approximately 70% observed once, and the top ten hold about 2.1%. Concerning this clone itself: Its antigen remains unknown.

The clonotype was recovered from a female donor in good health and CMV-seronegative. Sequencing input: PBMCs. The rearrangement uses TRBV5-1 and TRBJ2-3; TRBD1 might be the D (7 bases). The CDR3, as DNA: TGCGCCAGCAGTCAGGGGGAGGTTGGCACAGATACGCAGTATTTT. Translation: CASSQGEVGTDTQYF.